These 25 T cell receptor beta chains originate from one sample sequenced in a study of cytomegalovirus exposure and HLA in healthy donors. Vbeta (60) and Jbeta (13) primers were used in the PCR. The data were produced by immunoSEQ multiplex PCR, yet TCRdb's version contains in-frame clones alone and is incomplete. Counted here are some 180,000 clones, less than 80% occurring once; the ten biggest clones make up 3.5% to 5%. The sequenced material came from PBMCs. These receptors came from a woman aged 25 to 39 in good health and CMV-seropositive.

This sequence joins TRBV4-1 and TRBJ2-7, with a tentative D call TRBD2 (6 bases). This CDR3 is 18 amino acids long. Per germline, CDR1 MGHRA and CDR2 YSYEKL. With 1 base removed from V and 4 bases from J, the gap between germline ends came to 23 bases. The CDR3 bases are TGCGCCAGCAGCCAAGTCTTCGCCAGCCACGACGGGGGATACGAGCAGTACTTC. It specifies CASSQVFASHDGGYEQYF.

The table lists this clone with a few counts. The chain is built from TRBV7-9 and TRBJ1-1; 7 nucleotides line up with TRBD1. Germline CDR1 reads SEHNR; CDR2 reads FQNEAQ (reference sequence). The V and J ends lost 5 bases and 3 bases, in that order; junction bases with no gene match: 9. The CDR3 has 15 amino acids. In DNA, the CDR3 is TGTGCCAGCAGCCTAGACAGGGTACAGCACACTGAAGCTTTCTTT. Protein product: CASSLDRVQHTEAFF.

The chain joins TRBV5-4 to TRBJ2-1; 9 bases fit TRBD1. The CDR3 extends over 14 amino acids. The V segment lost 5 bases and the J segment 4 bases; nucleotides outside the gene matches: 4. From germline, CDR1 is SGHNT and CDR2 YYREEE (reference sequence). CDR3 coding DNA: TGTGCCAGCAGACGGGACAGGGAGTACAATGAGCAGTTCTTC. As protein: CASRRDREYNEQFF.

The chain carries TRBV7-2 and TRBJ1-4; D is unclear. In germline, CDR1 is SGHTA, CDR2 FQGNSA. The CDR3 length is 13 residues. Deletions cut 2 bases from V and 7 bases from J, with 8 bases between. CDR3 sequence: CASSLNPSEKLFF. CDR3 DNA sequence: TGTGCCAGCAGCTTAAACCCCAGTGAAAAACTGTTTTTT.

The chain recombines TRBV6-6 with TRBJ2-7; 8 nucleotides line up with TRBD1. Trimming took 6 bases from V and 5 from J; bases not matched to a gene: 12. Germline assignment: CDR1 MNHNY and CDR2 SVGAGI (reference sequence). CDR3 length: 15 amino acids. CDR3 protein: CASSPTGTGRHEQYF. In DNA form, the CDR3 reads TGTGCCAGCAGCCCCACCGGGACAGGCCGTCACGAGCAGTACTTC.

The J gene is TRBJ2-3, the V gene TRBV5-6; D gene unclear. This CDR3 has 14 amino acids. From germline, CDR1 is SGHDT and CDR2 YYEEEE. V lost 2 bases and J lost 2, with 9 bases in between. The CDR3 sequence is CASSLQLDTDTQYF. CDR3 coding DNA: TGTGCCAGCAGCTTACAGTTAGACACAGATACGCAGTATTTT.

The V call is TRBV11-3, the J call TRBJ2-3, with a weak D call TRBD1 (6 bases). The CDR3 totals 12 residues. Germline CDR1 is SGHNT and CDR2 is YENEEA. Trimming removed 8 bases from V and 7 bases from J, with 13 bases in between. The chain's CDR3 is CASAEQGHTQYF. CDR3 bases: TGTGCCAGCGCCGAACAGGGCCATACGCAGTATTTT.

A few counts support this clone. The V call is TRBV5-6, the J call TRBJ2-7; the match to TRBD1 covers 7 bases. Germline values: CDR1 SGHDT, CDR2 YYEEEE. CDR3 size: 15 residues. The trim removed 4 bases at V and 3 bases at J, leaving 10 bases unmatched. CDR3 region: CASSDTGTAYYEQYF. CDR3 nucleotide sequence: TGTGCCAGCAGCGATACCGGGACAGCGTACTACGAGCAGTACTTC.

The J gene is TRBJ1-5, the V gene TRBV7-6; 10 positions agree with TRBD1. The CDR3 spans 18 residues. Unmatched junction bases numbered 12, after V lost 4 bases and J lost 3 bases. CDR1 SGHVS and CDR2 FNYEAQ come from the germline V gene. The CDR3: CASSYRDRDRGLNQPQHF. The CDR3 bases are TGTGCCAGCAGCTATAGAGATCGGGACAGGGGACTCAATCAGCCCCAGCATTTT.

CDR3 bases: TGTGCCAGCAGTCCGGGACAACGAACCGGGGAGCTGTTTTTT. The encoded protein is CASSPGQRTGELFF. V gene TRBV7-9 combines with J gene TRBJ2-2, with D possibly being TRBD1 (6 bases). V was pared by 6 bases and J by 5 bases, with 13 bases between. CDR3 length: 14 amino acids. Germline CDR1 SEHNR, CDR2 FQNEAQ (reference sequence).

The J gene is TRBJ2-7, the V gene TRBV4-3; no clear D gene. In germline, CDR1 is LGHNA, CDR2 YSLEER. The CDR3 is made up of 14 amino acids. The V and J ends lost 0 bases and 2 bases respectively, with 8 bases between them. The CDR3 sequence: CASSQDLAAYEQYF. CDR3 nucleotides: TGCGCCAGCAGCCAAGATTTGGCAGCCTACGAGCAGTACTTC.

V is TRBV5-6 and J is TRBJ1-3; 8 nucleotides agree with TRBD1. Germline CDR1 SGHDT, CDR2 YYEEEE. The V segment lost 4 bases and the J segment 8 bases; nucleotides outside the gene matches: 14. The CDR3 loop spans 16 amino acids. The DNA of the CDR3 is TGTGCCAGCAGCCGGCCGGGACAGGAGTCCGGGTACACCATATATTTT. Amino acid sequence: CASSRPGQESGYTIYF.

The rearrangement joins TRBV18 to TRBJ2-2, with 9 bases fitting TRBD2. The CDR3 consists of 16 residues. The V segment lost 5 bases and the J segment 1 base; nucleotides outside the gene matches: 5. Germline CDR1 is KGHSH and CDR2 is LQKENI. The CDR3 region is CASSSYSGGNTGELFF. In nucleotides, the CDR3 is TGTGCCAGCTCATCCTATAGCGGGGGGAACACCGGGGAGCTGTTTTTT. Looking up the rest from reference TRBV18 and TRBJ2-2 gives the full variable domain: NAGVMQNPRHLVRRRGQEARLRCSPMKGHSHVYWYRQLPEEGLKFMVYLQKENIIDESGMPKERFSAEFPKEGPSILRIQQVVRGDSAAYFCASSSYSGGNTGELFFGEGSRLTVL.

V usage is TRBV10-1 and J usage is TRBJ2-5; a possible D gene is TRBD1 (5 bases). The V end lost 2 bases, the J end lost 4 bases, and 8 bases lay between the germline ends. The CDR3 sequence is 13 residues long. Germline lookup yields CDR1 WNHNN and CDR2 SYGVQD (reference sequence). For the CDR3, the DNA is TGCGCCAGCAGTGAGCAGGGAAGAGAGACCCAGTACTTC. Protein sequence: CASSEQGRETQYF.

The chain uses TRBV4-1 and TRBJ2-1, with 13 bases fitting TRBD2. The CDR3 has 17 residues. V was clipped by 1 base and J by 5 bases; unmatched bases: 5. Germline lookup yields CDR1 MGHRA and CDR2 YSYEKL. CDR3 sequence (DNA): TGCGCCAGCAGCCAAGTTGTACTAGCGGGAGGGAACAATGAGCAGTTCTTC. It encodes CASSQVVLAGGNNEQFF.

The chain uses TRBV11-2 and TRBJ1-2; D unresolved. V lost 5 bases, J lost 1 base, and 14 bases lay in between. The CDR3 covers 15 residues. The germline V gene encodes CDR1 SGHAT and CDR2 FQNNGV. This CDR3 reads CASSTPLRSNYGYTF. CDR3 DNA: TGTGCCAGCAGCACCCCCCTTCGCAGTAACTATGGCTACACCTTC.

The chain has TRBV4-3 and TRBJ1-1; possible D gene TRBD1, 5 bases. The CDR3 is 16 residues long. V was trimmed by 0 bases and J by 1 base, leaving 12 bases between them. Looked up from germline, CDR1 is LGHNA and CDR2 is YSLEER. CDR3 region: CASSQDRGNPNTEAFF. CDR3 nucleotides: TGCGCCAGCAGCCAAGATCGGGGGAACCCGAACACTGAAGCTTTCTTT.

V is TRBV5-1 and J is TRBJ1-2; 9 nucleotides align to TRBD1. The V gene end was trimmed by 5 bases and the J gene end by 8 bases; junction bases not matched to a gene: 13. The CDR3 has 15 amino acids. The germline gives CDR1 SGHRS, CDR2 YFSETQ. The DNA of the CDR3 is TGCGCCAGCAGACCGGGACAGGGCCCTTTAAGAGGCTACACCTTC. It yields the protein CASRPGQGPLRGYTF. Full variable domain (rest looked up from reference TRBV5-1 and TRBJ1-2): KAGVTQTPRYLIKTRGQQVTLSCSPISGHRSVSWYQQTPGQGLQFLFEYFSETQRNKGNFPGRFSGRQFSNSRSEMNVSTLELGDSALYLCASRPGQGPLRGYTFGSGTRLTVV.

The chain recombines TRBV10-3 with TRBJ2-2, with TRBD1 matching over 11 bases. Germline trimming cut 3 bases from V and 3 bases from J; bases unmatched to any gene: 3. The CDR3 is 16 amino acids. Germline-derived CDR1 and CDR2 are ENHRY and SYGVKD. CDR3 nucleotide sequence: TGTGCCATCAGTGATGGACAGGGGGCTTACACCGGGGAGCTGTTTTTT. Translating it yields CAISDGQGAYTGELFF.

The gene calls are TRBV5-1 and TRBJ1-6; TRBD1 matches 9 bases. V lost 4 bases to trimming and J lost 9 bases; unmatched junction nucleotides: 8. CDR3 length: 15 residues. CDR1 is SGHRS and CDR2 is YFSETQ in the germline V gene. The CDR3 region is CASSPKRQGGSPLHF. DNA of the CDR3: TGCGCCAGCAGCCCAAAACGACAGGGGGGTTCACCCCTCCACTTT. Looking up the rest from reference TRBV5-1 and TRBJ1-6 gives the full variable domain: KAGVTQTPRYLIKTRGQQVTLSCSPISGHRSVSWYQQTPGQGLQFLFEYFSETQRNKGNFPGRFSGRQFSNSRSEMNVSTLELGDSALYLCASSPKRQGGSPLHFGNGTRLTVT.

The V call is TRBV18, the J call TRBJ2-3; a weak D match, TRBD2 (6 bases). V lost 2 bases and J 0 bases, leaving 12 bases between the germline ends. This CDR3 has 16 amino acids. Per germline, CDR1 KGHSH and CDR2 LQKENI. For the CDR3, the DNA is TGTGCCAGCTCACCATTAGCGGCCACCAGCACAGATACGCAGTATTTT. This translates into CASSPLAATSTDTQYF. Variable domain in full (rest from reference TRBV18 and TRBJ2-3): NAGVMQNPRHLVRRRGQEARLRCSPMKGHSHVYWYRQLPEEGLKFMVYLQKENIIDESGMPKERFSAEFPKEGPSILRIQQVVRGDSAAYFCASSPLAATSTDTQYFGPGTRLTVL.

This sequence joins TRBV27 and TRBJ2-7, with D unclear. The germline gives CDR1 MNHEY, CDR2 SMNVEV (reference sequence). Between the trimmed V and J ends, which lost 2 bases and 0 bases, there was a span of 8 bases. The length of the CDR3 is 14 residues. The CDR3 protein is CASSLRGNSYEQYF. The CDR3, as DNA: TGTGCCAGCAGTTTAAGAGGTAACTCCTACGAGCAGTACTTC.

The chain employs TRBV27 and TRBJ2-1; 7 nucleotides agree with TRBD2. There are 14 residues in the CDR3. Unmatched junction bases numbered 4, after V lost 1 base and J lost 7 bases. In germline, CDR1 is MNHEY, CDR2 SMNVEV (reference sequence). In DNA form, the CDR3 reads TGTGCCAGCAGTTTATTAGCGGGTTCGAATGAGCAGTTCTTC. This encodes CASSLLAGSNEQFF.

The chain joins TRBV6-1 to TRBJ2-3; 7 bases line up with TRBD1. The CDR3 is 13 residues long. V shed 8 bases and J 3 bases; nucleotides not matched to a gene: 5. Germline CDR1 is MNHNS and CDR2 is SASEGT. CDR3 nucleotides: TGTGCCAGCTCGCAGGGGGTGACAGATACGCAGTATTTT. As protein: CASSQGVTDTQYF.

The chain recombines TRBV19 with TRBJ1-1; weak D call: TRBD1 (6 bases). Trimming shortened V by 7 bases and J by 3 bases, and 12 bases separated the two germline ends. This CDR3 spans 13 amino acids. CDR1 LNHDA and CDR2 SQIVND come from the germline V gene (reference sequence). The CDR3 bases are TGTGCCAGTAAGGTACAGGGAGACACTGAAGCTTTCTTT. Translated: CASKVQGDTEAFF.